These 4 T cell receptor beta chains originate from one sample sequenced in a study of cytomegalovirus exposure and HLA in healthy donors. PCR amplification relied on 60 Vbeta primers (plus 13 Jbeta primers). Method: immunoSEQ multiplex PCR; TCRdb's copy keeps in-frame clones and lacks some. The table lists around 130,000 clones, 70% to 85% of them singletons. Input material: PBMCs. Receptors were obtained from a boy younger than 10 in good health and CMV-seronegative.

The V call is TRBV19, the J call TRBJ2-3; 8 nucleotides align to TRBD2. The V gene end was trimmed by 2 bases and the J gene end by 1 base; junction bases not matched to a gene: 8. The length of the CDR3 is 17 residues. The germline V gene encodes CDR1 LNHDA and CDR2 SQIVND (reference sequence). The CDR3 DNA sequence: TGTGCCAGTAGTATATATTCCCCGGGAGGGGGCACAGATACGCAGTATTTT. This gives the protein CASSIYSPGGGTDTQYF.

The chain uses TRBV27 and TRBJ1-2; TRBD1 agrees at 8 bases. CDR1 and CDR2 from the germline V gene are MNHEY and SMNVEV (reference sequence). The CDR3 extends over 13 amino acids. V lost 6 bases, J lost 3 bases, and 3 bases stayed unmatched. The CDR3 DNA is TGTGCCAGCAGATTGACAGGGGACTATGGCTACACCTTC. Translating it yields CASRLTGDYGYTF.

The rearrangement links TRBV11-2 to TRBJ2-7, with TRBD1 matching over 8 bases. This CDR3 spans 12 amino acids. The J segment lost 4 bases and the V segment lost 5 bases, leaving 1 base of the junction unmatched. Germline V gene data show CDR1 as SGHAT and CDR2 as FQNNGV. In DNA, the CDR3 is TGTGCCAGCAGCCGACAGGGGTACGAGCAGTACGTC. Translated, it gives CASSRQGYEQYV.

The chain joins TRBV7-9 to TRBJ1-1; D may be TRBD1 (5 bases). V was shortened by 3 bases and J by 4 bases, with 9 bases between the two germline ends. Per germline, CDR1 SEHNR and CDR2 FQNEAQ (reference sequence). This CDR3 comprises 13 residues. CDR3 loop: CASSFGGRTEAFF. The CDR3 nucleotides are TGTGCCAGCAGCTTCGGGGGACGCACTGAAGCTTTCTTT. Looking up the rest from reference TRBV7-9 and TRBJ1-1 gives the full variable domain: DTGVSQNPRHKITKRGQNVTFRCDPISEHNRLYWYRQTLGQGPEFLTYFQNEAQLEKSRLLSDRFSAERPKGSFSTLEIQRTEQGDSAMYLCASSFGGRTEAFFGQGTRLTVV.